A single sample gave rise to the 15 T cell receptor beta chains below, sequenced in a study of human T cells and chemical hapten exposure. TCRdb re-called the RACE reads with MiXCR, one entry per CDR3 protein. The sample holds 350,000 to 400,000 distinct CDR3 sequences, nearly 6.5% seen once. Noted time point: patch test 2, 6 weeks after DPC sensitization. Treatment denoted: therapeutic diphenylcyclopropenone sensitization with weekly scalp DPC. The source material was whole blood, sampled in connection with sensitization to the hapten diphenylcyclopropenone (DPC). Receptors originate from a woman aged 18-30 years with alopecia areata. Some clones in this sample may be carry-over from other donors' samples.

This chain links TRBV12-3 or TRBV12-4 with TRBJ2-7, with 12 bases matching TRBD1. The junction had 6 bases not matched to a gene; V was cut back by 7 bases and J by 5 bases. The CDR3 runs to 14 residues. For the CDR3, the DNA is TGTGCCAGCAATGCCGGGACAGGGGGCCACGAGCAGTACTTC. It encodes CASNAGTGGHEQYF.

This chain joins TRBV3-1 and TRBJ2-5, with D possibly being TRBD2 (5 bases). The CDR3 contains 13 residues. Trimming stripped 0 bases from V and 5 bases from J, with 7 bases between. Looked up from germline, CDR1 is LGHDT and CDR2 is YNNKEL (reference sequence). CDR3 DNA: TGTGCCAGCAGCCAAGAGTGGGAGGAGACCCAGTACTTC. This encodes CASSQEWEETQYF.

J is TRBJ2-1 and V is TRBV20-1; TRBD2 matches at 7 bases. The V gene end was trimmed by 3 bases and the J gene end by 5 bases; junction bases not matched to a gene: 4. The CDR3 loop spans 13 amino acids. Germline lookup yields CDR1 DFQATT and CDR2 SNEGSKA (reference sequence). CDR3 in amino acids: CSASSGLDNEQFF. DNA for the CDR3: TGCAGTGCTAGTAGCGGGCTCGACAATGAGCAGTTCTTC.

This clonotype was counted at least ten times. V gene TRBV7-2 combines with J gene TRBJ1-6; TRBD1 might be the D (5 bases). The germline V and J ends were trimmed by 3 bases and 8 bases, with 11 bases remaining between them. CDR3 length: 14 amino acids. The V gene's germline CDR1 is SGHTA and CDR2 FQGNSA. The CDR3 here is CASSFNVRDSPLHF. CDR3 DNA: TGTGCCAGCAGCTTTAATGTCAGGGATTCACCCCTCCACTTT.

The sample holds a few counts of this clonotype. The rearrangement uses TRBV5-8 and TRBJ1-5, with D possibly TRBD1 on 6 matching bases. The CDR3 totals 15 residues. CDR1 SGHTS and CDR2 YDEGEE come from the germline V gene. Trimming removed 0 bases at V and 1 base at J, with 8 bases between. DNA of the CDR3: TGTGCCAGCAGCTTGGGGACAGACAGCAATCAGCCCCAGCATTTT. Its protein is CASSLGTDSNQPQHF. The full variable domain, completed using reference TRBV5-8 and TRBJ1-5, is EAGVTQSPTHLIKTRGQQATLRCSPISGHTSVYWYQQALGLGLQFLLWYDEGEERNRGNFPPRFSGRQFPNYSSELNVNALELEDSALYLCASSLGTDSNQPQHFGDGTRLSIL.

This clonotype was observed at least ten times. CDR3 sequence: CASSPRLAGDTGELFF. CDR3 DNA sequence: TGTGCCAGCAGCCCACGACTAGCGGGGGACACCGGGGAGCTGTTTTTT. This sequence joins TRBV21-1 and TRBJ2-2; the DNA was not compared with TRBD2, the D call given in the table. TRBV21-1 is a pseudogene segment. CDR3 length equals 16 residues.

This clonotype has only a few counts. This sequence joins TRBV7-2 and TRBJ2-2; a possible D gene is TRBD1 (5 bases). CDR1 is SGHTA and CDR2 is FQGNSA in the germline V gene. Trimming left V 6 bases short and J 4 bases short, with 9 bases between. The CDR3 is 13 amino acids. In DNA, the CDR3 is TGTGCCAGCAGGCGACAGTCCACCGGGGAGCTGTTTTTT. This sequence encodes CASRRQSTGELFF.

The chain combines TRBV11-3 with TRBJ1-1; D remains unclear. This CDR3 has 12 amino acids. V lost 7 bases to trimming and J lost 5 bases, with 11 bases between them. Germline loops: CDR1 SGHNT, CDR2 YENEEA. This CDR3 reads CASIRWFTEAFF. The DNA for the CDR3 is TGTGCCAGCATCCGGTGGTTTACTGAAGCTTTCTTT.

The chain uses TRBV7-2 and TRBJ1-2, with D tentatively TRBD1 (6 bases). The V end was cut by 1 base, the J end by 3 bases, with 12 bases between. CDR1 is SGHTA, CDR2 FQGNSA, per germline. This CDR3 region has 15 residues. CDR3 sequence reads: CASSLDWGLDYGYTF. The CDR3 coding sequence is TGTGCCAGCAGCTTAGATTGGGGGCTAGACTATGGCTACACCTTC.

This clonotype was seen many times. The chain has TRBV10-2 and TRBJ1-1, with TRBD1 matching over 7 bases. The CDR3 is 13 amino acids. The V segment lost 6 bases and the J segment 3 bases; nucleotides outside the gene matches: 4. CDR1 WSHSY and CDR2 SAAADI come from the germline V gene. CDR3 residues: CASRTDRDTEAFF. As DNA, the CDR3 is TGCGCCAGCAGAACCGACAGGGACACTGAAGCTTTCTTT.

The genes are TRBV6-5 and TRBJ2-7, with 8 bases that match TRBD2. Per germline, CDR1 MNHEY and CDR2 SVGAGI. There are 16 residues in the CDR3. With 0 bases clipped from V and 2 bases from J, the junction kept 6 bases outside the gene matches. The CDR3, as DNA: TGTGCCAGCAGTTACTCGACCGGGCGGGGGGCCTACGAGCAGTACTTC. Protein product: CASSYSTGRGAYEQYF.

This clonotype was observed a handful of times. This sequence joins TRBV7-3 and TRBJ2-3; D not certain. The CDR3 contains 15 residues. The V end lost 0 bases, the J end lost 0 bases, and 7 bases lay between the germline ends. Germline V gene lookup returns CDR1 SGHTA and CDR2 FQGTGA. CDR3 residues: CASSLTVQSTDTQYF. CDR3 DNA sequence: TGTGCCAGCAGCTTAACGGTGCAGAGCACAGATACGCAGTATTTT.

This clonotype has a handful of counts. This chain joins TRBV6-2 or TRBV6-3 and TRBJ2-3; D gene uncertain. The CDR3 extends over 13 amino acids. In germline, CDR1 is MNHEY, CDR2 SVGEGT. V was clipped by 2 bases and J by 3 bases, with 6 bases between them. Here the CDR3 reads CASSYRWTDTQYF. The CDR3 DNA reads TGTGCCAGCAGTTACAGGTGGACAGATACGCAGTATTTT.

The chain couples TRBV6-1 to TRBJ2-4, with D unresolved. V lost 6 bases, J lost 2 bases, and 8 bases lay in between. The CDR3 is made up of 13 amino acids. From germline, CDR1 is MNHNS and CDR2 SASEGT. The chain's CDR3 is CASRVASKNIQYF. Here the CDR3 DNA reads TGTGCCAGCAGGGTGGCATCCAAAAACATTCAGTACTTC.

This chain joins TRBV4-1 and TRBJ2-7, with TRBD1 matching 8 bases. The V gene end was trimmed by 3 bases and the J gene end by 0 bases; junction bases not matched to a gene: 7. Germline loops: CDR1 MGHRA, CDR2 YSYEKL. This CDR3 is 16 amino acids long. The CDR3 sequence is CASSQGGQENSYEQYF. DNA for the CDR3: TGCGCCAGCAGCCAGGGGGGACAGGAGAACTCCTACGAGCAGTACTTC.